These 25 T cell receptor beta chains were all obtained from the same sample, sequenced in a study of graft-versus-host responses after intestinal transplantation. Clones were read by immunoSEQ multiplex PCR, and TCRdb kept only the in-frame ones, dropping some. The data contain around 99,000 clones, approximately 88% of them seen just once; the ten biggest clones take up around 0.7%. Antigen specificity for these receptors is unknown. The source was unstimulated CD4+ T cells sorted from spleen or lymph node cells, collected before transplant. These receptor sequences come from a human donor who was the organ donor for an intestinal transplant.

This chain connects TRBV7-9 to TRBJ2-3; TRBD2 is a possible D gene (7 bases). The ends were cut back, 3 bases at V and 2 bases at J, with 18 bases in the middle. CDR3 length: 17 residues. Germline lookup yields CDR1 SEHNR and CDR2 FQNEAQ (reference sequence). Here the CDR3 reads CASSLRGPGRPTDTQYF. The CDR3 DNA sequence: TGTGCCAGCAGCTTGCGGGGGCCCGGGAGGCCCACAGATACGCAGTATTTT.

As for this clone: Its ends do not fully match the called genes, so a read error is possible. The CDR3 loop reads CASSYSWFRGGNF. The CDR3 nucleotides are TGTGCCAGCAGTTACTCGTGGTTCAGGGGTGGGAACTTC. The chain joins TRBV6-5 to TRBJ2-7; D is possibly TRBD1 (6 bases). The CDR3 sequence is 13 residues long. Germline CDR1 reads MNHEY; CDR2 reads SVGAGI.

This chain connects TRBV5-1 to TRBJ2-3; either TRBD1 or TRBD2 may supply D (5 bases each). Germline CDR1 and CDR2: SGHRS and YFSETQ. The CDR3 spans 14 residues. V lost 3 bases to trimming and J lost 1 base, with 9 bases between them. This CDR3 reads CASSYWDRTDTQYF. CDR3 in DNA: TGCGCCAGCAGCTACTGGGACCGCACAGATACGCAGTATTTT.

This chain links TRBV27 with TRBJ2-1; TRBD2 might be the D (7 bases). Germline-derived CDR1 and CDR2 are MNHEY and SMNVEV (reference sequence). Trimming shortened V by 10 bases and J by 1 base, and 20 bases separated the two germline ends. The CDR3 loop spans 16 amino acids. The CDR3 is CATTTLRGGSYNEQFF. The CDR3 DNA follows: TGTGCCACTACGACTCTGAGGGGGGGGTCCTACAATGAGCAGTTCTTC.

The chain couples TRBV5-1 to TRBJ1-1, with D hard to call. The CDR3 extends over 14 amino acids. Germline V CDR1 and CDR2: SGHRS, YFSETQ. The ends were cut back, 7 bases at V and 1 base at J, with 14 bases in the middle. CDR3 sequence reads: CASQLELGNTEAFF. CDR3 bases: TGCGCCAGCCAGTTAGAACTGGGGAACACTGAAGCTTTCTTT.

The chain joins TRBV7-9 to TRBJ2-3; 7 nucleotides match TRBD2. The CDR3 runs to 16 residues. Trimming cost V 5 bases and J 2 bases; bases outside gene matches: 10. Germline V gene sequence: CDR1 SEHNR, CDR2 FQNEAQ (reference sequence). The CDR3 nucleotides read TGTGCCAGCAGCAAGAATCCAGCGGGGTACACAGATACGCAGTATTTT. Encoded protein: CASSKNPAGYTDTQYF.

The rearrangement links TRBV11-1 to TRBJ2-3; unclear D gene. CDR1 is SGHAT, CDR2 FQDESV, per germline (reference sequence). This CDR3 comprises 11 residues. V was pared by 2 bases and J by 3 bases, with 0 bases between. The CDR3 bases are TGTGCCAGCAGCTTAACAGATACGCAGTATTTT. As protein: CASSLTDTQYF.

The CDR3 region has the DNA TGTGCCAGCATGAGGGGACAGATGAACACTGAAGCTTTCTTT. Translation gives CASMRGQMNTEAFF. The chain links TRBV2 to TRBJ1-1; 7 bases map to TRBD1. CDR1 and CDR2 from the germline V gene are SNHLY and FYNNEI. Trimming took 7 bases from V and 0 from J; bases not matched to a gene: 5. The CDR3 spans 14 residues. The variable domain in full, completed from reference TRBV2 and TRBJ1-1, reads EPEVTQTPSHQVTQMGQEVILRCVPISNHLYFYWYRQILGQKVEFLVSFYNNEISEKSEIFDDQFSVERPDGSNFTLKIRSTKLEDSAMYFCASMRGQMNTEAFFGQGTRLTVV.

The CDR3 loop reads CASSHLQGKGNTIYF. In DNA form, the CDR3 reads TGTGCCAGCAGCCACCTCCAGGGGAAAGGCAACACCATATATTTT. The J gene is TRBJ1-3, the V gene TRBV4-2; a weak D match, TRBD1 (6 bases). The germline V and J ends were trimmed by 3 bases and 7 bases, with 16 bases remaining between them. Germline V gene sequence: CDR1 LGHNA, CDR2 YNFKEQ. The CDR3 runs to 15 residues.

The chain is built from TRBV4-2 and TRBJ2-7, with 10 bases lining up with TRBD2. This CDR3 is 16 amino acids long. The germline V gene encodes CDR1 LGHNA and CDR2 YNFKEQ. Trimming removed 0 bases from V and 2 bases from J; junction bases left unmatched: 4. For the CDR3, the DNA is TGTGCCAGCAGCCAAGATATTACTAGCGGGGCCTACGAGCAGTACTTC. It is translated as CASSQDITSGAYEQYF.

The rearrangement links TRBV5-1 to TRBJ1-4; D is possibly TRBD1 (6 bases). V was clipped by 7 bases and J by 7 bases, with 14 bases between them. The CDR3 length is 13 residues. CDR1 and CDR2 from the germline V gene are SGHRS and YFSETQ. For the CDR3, the DNA is TGCGCCAGCGATGCAGGGGAGGGTGAAAAACTGTTTTTT. Encoded protein: CASDAGEGEKLFF.

The chain combines TRBV5-6 with TRBJ2-7; perhaps TRBD1 as D (6 bases). The germline V and J ends were trimmed by 4 bases and 11 bases, with 19 bases remaining between them. The CDR3 spans 13 residues. Germline V lookup: CDR1 SGHDT, CDR2 YYEEEE. This chain's CDR3 is CASSNGQINSEYF. The CDR3 bases are TGTGCCAGCAGCAATGGACAGATCAATTCAGAGTACTTC.

J is TRBJ2-7 and V is TRBV19; D may match TRBD1 or TRBD2 (7 bases each). V dropped 5 bases and J dropped 5 bases, with 19 bases sitting between them. This CDR3 has 15 amino acids. CDR1 is LNHDA and CDR2 is SQIVND in the germline V gene (reference sequence). This CDR3 reads CASSSREGASNEQYF. CDR3 DNA sequence: TGTGCCAGTAGTTCAAGGGAGGGGGCGAGTAACGAGCAGTACTTC.

The rearrangement links TRBV7-9 to TRBJ1-2; 7 nucleotides match TRBD1. There are 15 residues in the CDR3. The V gene end was trimmed by 5 bases and the J gene end by 5 bases; junction bases not matched to a gene: 11. Germline V gene data show CDR1 as SEHNR and CDR2 as FQNEAQ (reference sequence). The CDR3 coding sequence is TGTGCCAGCAGCCCCGCGGACAGGTTAATGTATGGCTACACCTTC. Its translation is CASSPADRLMYGYTF.

The chain links TRBV11-2 to TRBJ1-3; 8 nucleotides agree with TRBD1. Germline assignment: CDR1 SGHAT and CDR2 FQNNGV. This CDR3 is built from 14 residues. Unmatched junction bases numbered 5, after V lost 4 bases and J lost 6 bases. The CDR3 loop is CASSSTTGVNTIYF. CDR3 DNA sequence: TGTGCCAGCAGCTCCACGACAGGGGTAAACACCATATATTTT. The full variable domain, its missing parts supplied by reference TRBV11-2 and TRBJ1-3, is EAGVAQSPRYKIIEKRQSVAFWCNPISGHATLYWYQQILGQGPKLLIQFQNNGVVDDSQLPKDRFSAERLKGVDSTLKIQPAKLEDSAVYLCASSSTTGVNTIYFGEGSWLTVV.

This clone came up once. The chain has TRBV19 and TRBJ2-1, with a weak D call TRBD2 (6 bases). The length of the CDR3 is 18 residues. Germline V CDR1 and CDR2: LNHDA, SQIVND (reference sequence). V dropped 4 bases and J dropped 9 bases, with 28 bases sitting between them. For the CDR3, the DNA is TGTGCCAGTAGTAGCCAATCCGGGAGCCCAATTGTGAGTGTTGAGCAGTTCTTC. Its translation is CASSSQSGSPIVSVEQFF.

The chain links TRBV27 to TRBJ2-3, with D unresolved. Germline CDR1 reads MNHEY; CDR2 reads SMNVEV (reference sequence). This CDR3 has 15 amino acids. Trimming stripped 5 bases from V and 1 base from J, with 13 bases between. The CDR3 bases are TGTGCCAGCAGTGCCGATGTGGGTGGCACAGATACGCAGTATTTT. It codes for CASSADVGGTDTQYF.

J is TRBJ1-2 and V is TRBV4-1; possibly TRBD1 for D (5 bases). The V end was cut by 1 base, the J end by 5 bases, with 17 bases between. Germline CDR1 reads MGHRA; CDR2 reads YSYEKL. This CDR3 spans 16 amino acids. Here the CDR3 reads CASSQGRVSKTYGYTF. CDR3 sequence (DNA): TGCGCCAGCAGCCAAGGCAGGGTTAGTAAAACGTATGGCTACACCTTC.

This chain joins TRBV15 and TRBJ2-5; 8 bases agree with TRBD2. This CDR3 has 16 amino acids. Per the germline V gene, CDR1 is LNHNV and CDR2 is YYDKDF (reference sequence). V shed 6 bases, J shed 2 bases, and the junction held 11 bases outside the gene matches. CDR3 coding DNA: TGTGCCACCAGTCTCTTGCGGGGGGCCAAGCAAGAGACCCAGTACTTC. Encoded protein: CATSLLRGAKQETQYF.

V is TRBV4-1 and J is TRBJ2-5; D is perhaps TRBD1 (5 bases). The CDR3 is 15 amino acids. Germline CDR1 is MGHRA and CDR2 is YSYEKL. Between the trimmed V and J ends, which lost 0 bases and 5 bases, there was a span of 13 bases. CDR3 sequence (DNA): TGCGCCAGCAGCCAAGATCCCGCAGGGCGGGAGACCCAGTACTTC. It yields the protein CASSQDPAGRETQYF.

CDR3 residues: CASSPWGTSGIIRNEQFF. The CDR3 DNA reads as TGTGCCAGCAGCCCATGGGGGACTAGCGGGATTATACGCAATGAGCAGTTCTTC. V and J are TRBV9 and TRBJ2-1, with 13 bases that match TRBD2. Germline trimming cut 4 bases from V and 6 bases from J; bases unmatched to any gene: 13. There are 18 residues in the CDR3. Per the germline V gene, CDR1 is SGDLS and CDR2 is YYNGEE.

The J gene is TRBJ2-6, the V gene TRBV11-2; D gene uncertain. The CDR3 covers 17 residues. The germline V gene has CDR1 SGHAT and CDR2 FQNNGV. V shed 0 bases and J shed 0 bases, with 9 bases lying between them. CDR3 region: CASSLDLIGSGANVLTF. In DNA, the CDR3 is TGTGCCAGCAGCTTAGATTTGATTGGCTCTGGGGCCAACGTCCTGACTTTC.

Notes on this clone: The junction departs from germline at one end; a sequencing error may be responsible. The chain carries TRBV13 and TRBJ2-5, with TRBD2 identical over 11 bases. The CDR3 contains 17 residues. Germline loops: CDR1 PRHDT, CDR2 FYEKMQ (reference sequence). CDR3: CASSLVRGPLLAGALNF. The DNA for the CDR3 is TGTGCCAGCAGCTTAGTCCGGGGGCCGTTACTAGCGGGGGCGCTGAACTTC. Variable domain in full (rest from reference TRBV13 and TRBJ2-5): AAGVIQSPRHLIKEKRETATLKCYPIPRHDTVYWYQQGPGQDPQFLISFYEKMQSDKGSIPDRFSAQQFSDYHSELNMSSLELGDSALYFCASSLVRGPLLAGALNFGPGTRLLVL.

This clone was seen only once. The rearrangement joins TRBV11-3 to TRBJ2-3; TRBD2 agrees at 8 bases. After removal of 3 bases from V and 2 bases from J, the junction contained 10 bases not matched to a gene. Germline CDR1 SGHNT, CDR2 YENEEA. CDR3 length equals 17 residues. This CDR3 is CASSLTWTSLNTDTQYF. The CDR3 DNA follows: TGTGCCAGCAGCTTGACTTGGACTAGCTTAAACACAGATACGCAGTATTTT.

The chain links TRBV28 to TRBJ1-6; 7 nucleotides line up with TRBD1. This CDR3 is built from 13 residues. The germline V gene has CDR1 MDHEN and CDR2 SYDVKM. Germline trimming cut 6 bases from V and 7 bases from J; bases unmatched to any gene: 3. The CDR3, as DNA: TGTGCCAGCAGACAGGGGAACAATTCACCCCTCCACTTT. As protein: CASRQGNNSPLHF. The full variable domain, completed using reference TRBV28 and TRBJ1-6, is DVKVTQSSRYLVKRTGEKVFLECVQDMDHENMFWYRQDPGLGLRLIYFSYDVKMKEKGDIPEGYSVSREKKERFSLILESASTNQTSMYLCASRQGNNSPLHFGNGTRLTVT.